This TCR beta chain was captured in a study of T cell responses to AZD1222 COVID-19 vaccine. The study's findings and limits: Clonal diversity may have been underestimated, and the donors were mostly white British, with more females than males. Unmutated variant regions reportedly attract nearly half of all spike-specific TCRs. At baseline, seropositivity was found in only a handful of AZD1222 recipients.

Produced via immunoSEQ multiplex PCR; TCRdb's table is partial and in-frame only. The data contain more than 120,000 clones, roughly 89% of them seen just once; the ten biggest clones take up under 2%. Whether given at about 4 or about 12 weeks, second doses were pooled. Details on this clone: What it binds is not known.

This sequence was found in an adult who received the AZD1222 COVID-19 vaccine. This specimen consisted of peripheral blood, obtained 28 days after the second AZD1222 dose.

CDR3 DNA: TGCGCCAGCAGCCCCGGTTTAGTGGACACCATATATTTT. Amino acid sequence: CASSPGLVDTIYF. The chain carries TRBV4-1 and TRBJ1-3; no clear D gene. The CDR3 totals 13 residues. The germline V gene encodes CDR1 MGHRA and CDR2 YSYEKL. Trimming removed 4 bases at V and 8 bases at J, with 12 bases between.